The source of this T cell receptor (beta chain) is a study of cytomegalovirus exposure and HLA in healthy donors (dated by TCRdb to the late 2010s). Context from the whole study: According to an earlier analysis of several hundred of the donors, about 179 million T cells yielded roughly 110 million unique TCR beta sequences and approximately 280 Gb of sequence data. About 320 gigabases of sequencing data and some 85 million unique TCR sequences were included in an early release covering about 700 HLA-typed donors. Among the roughly 410 genotyped donors, approximately 76% belonged to the genetic ancestry cluster associated with self-reported Caucasian donors. The study aimed to test whether cataloging public T cell receptors could reveal signatures of past pathogen exposure. Using immunosequencing, the study profiled T cell repertoires from 500 to 800 subjects and related those repertoires to cytomegalovirus serostatus. Along with the roughly 670-subject first cohort, a separate validation cohort of approximately 110 different subjects was used. The study combined high-throughput TCR immunosequencing, statistical association of individual TCRs with disease status, and machine learning to predict cytomegalovirus infection status. In a later analysis, previously published TCR beta repertoires from fewer than 750 donors were re-analyzed and high-resolution HLA genotyping was added so that TCR occurrence patterns could be studied. The later analysis used no new phenotypic data to find candidate immune exposures, relying instead on TCR beta sequences and their occurrence across donors. To decide whether each TCR beta V gene segment behaved as functional or pseudogenic, an earlier analysis of nearly 600 of the donors relied on high-throughput TCR beta sequencing. Donor age, sex, ethnicity and CMV serostatus were compiled alongside the repertoire data. A later genetic analysis took genome-wide SNP genotypes for about 65% of the 666 donors and used that subset as a discovery cohort. Every repertoire in the discovery cohort had been generated on one and the same sequencing platform. Class I and class II HLA loci were covered by the typing at four-digit resolution. Typing coverage varied by locus: about 620-630 donors for A, B, C, DRB1 and DQB1; around 560 for DQA1; approximately 610 for DPA1; fewer than 480 for DPB1. Several DR-DQ haplotypes were handled as single units for association and clustering, since linkage in the cohort was strong. On average, roughly 250,000 unique TCR beta nucleotide sequences were sequenced per donor among 398 genotyped donors of the cohort, with 15% to 20% of those sequences being non-productive.

Worth noting for this clone: What this receptor recognizes is not known. It has no much larger one-base neighbor in the sample; base qualities were not kept.

Trimming takes 3 bases off V and 6 bases off J; junction bases not matched to a gene: 5. CDR1 and CDR2, looked up from the germline V gene (reference sequence), are SEHNR and FQNEAQ. The CDR3 goes from the cysteine to the phenylalanine over 15 residues. Just the 45-base CDR3 DNA is kept, in frame starting at base 1. The research as a whole found: In a later analysis, around 17,000 TCR beta sequences were associated with specific HLA alleles at a false discovery rate of 0.05. Because the 87-base-pair reads could not distinguish some IMGT-functional V segments, including TRBV6-2 and TRBV6-3, those segments were excluded. V-gene and J-gene trimming of TCR beta chains was associated with a missense DCLRE1C variant in a later genetic analysis, and the association was replicated in an independent cohort. In a later analysis, several top co-occurrence clusters were reported to appear linked to parvovirus B19, influenza, CMV and Epstein-Barr virus. In a later analysis, HLA-associated TCR beta chains showed more clonal expansion and lower generation probabilities than non-associated chains that were equally common. According to a later analysis, most CMV-associated TCR beta chains appeared to be HLA-restricted, and the HLA associations seemed to be driven largely by CMV exposure. A further reported finding was that TCR beta sequences accurately predicted the HLA-A and HLA-B alleles for most subjects in the first cohort. In vitro tests confirmed that a few of the cytomegalovirus-associated TCR beta chains recognize cytomegalovirus antigens. The sequencing pipeline was judged likely to have produced a cluster of highly shared sequence variants as a technical artifact. Only TCR beta chains were sequenced in this cohort, and the absence of alpha or paired-chain data limited detectable features. For the cohort, immune exposure information was limited to CMV serostatus. Compared with the roughly 670-donor mean, donors in an Asian-associated ancestry cluster had fewer N-insertions in productive TCRs, according to a later genetic analysis. In a later analysis, the rate of TCR association differed among HLA loci, with DRB1 alleles having the most associated TCRs and HLA-C alleles having the fewest. Sequencing depth was assumed to be roughly uniform across donors in the presence/absence analyses, though that assumption may not hold. Cytomegalovirus status was reported to be diagnosed by the classifier with high specificity and sensitivity in both the original and validation cohorts. The study gave a list of 150 to 200 TCR beta chains associated with cytomegalovirus. The authors suggested that the approach could potentially be extended to other disease states and immunological phenotypes. When HLA alleles, especially DR and DQ, strongly co-occurred, attributing TCR associations to individual alleles was difficult. Because HLA typing was missing for some donors at each locus, association tests included only the typed subset. Broadly in line with IMGT annotations, most TCR beta V segments showed up in productive rearrangements about 90% or about 30% of the time in an earlier analysis of about 500 of the donors. Correlated functional status among segregating V segments might reflect linkage disequilibrium, but an unknown experimental factor could not be ruled out. Most TCR sequences were observed very rarely across donors, whereas some public TCRs were present in many individuals. The earlier analysis of 450 to 700 of the donors excluded around 17 rarely observed V segments, including chromosome 9 orphons, because counts were too low.

The cohort comprised some 680 healthy bone marrow donors. At the time of sampling, all cohort members were nominally healthy, though unrecorded immune exposures were likely present. The donor was CMV seropositive and was included in the group of 250 to 350 seropositive cohort members. Each donor provided a peripheral blood sample, and peripheral blood mononuclear cells were used for TCR beta sequencing. The Qiagen DNeasy Blood Extraction Kit was used to extract genomic DNA from the blood cell samples. Libraries were constructed by the immunoSEQ multiplex PCR assay. The multiplex PCR relied on a mix of 60 forward primers for TCR Vbeta segments and 13 reverse primers for TCR Jbeta segments. The CDR3 region of rearranged TCR beta genes was amplified from genomic DNA by a multiplex PCR assay. The amplified TCR beta libraries were sequenced on the Illumina HiSeq System as 87-base-pair reads. The original pipeline was this. Across the 670 or so repertoires, a later analysis counted tens of millions of unique TCR beta chains, 9.5 million to 12 million of which were shared by at least two donors. Raw reads were error-corrected and collapsed into unique sequences by a nearest-neighbor algorithm in which closely related sequences were merged to remove PCR and sequencing errors. CDR3 sequences were aligned to IMGT reference sequences to assign V, D and J gene segments. For a sequence to be retained, a match of at least six nucleotides was required to both a V gene segment and a J gene segment. Rearrangements were classified as productive when the CDR3 lacked stop codons and remained in frame with V and J, and all other rearrangements were classified as non-productive. CDR3 was defined by IMGT convention, running from the second conserved V-encoded cysteine to the conserved J-encoded phenylalanine. Sequences without an unambiguous match to a single V gene segment were excluded from the earlier analysis of about 600 of the donors. In an earlier analysis of 587 of the donors, V segments were called functional above 56.7% productive rearrangements and were called segregating when the between-donor standard deviation exceeded 5%. To diagnose cytomegalovirus status from the catalog of TCR beta chain sequences, a statistical classification framework was built. In a later analysis, TCR nucleotide sequences were compared against IMGT/GENE-DB human TR gene sequences so that V and J genes could be assigned. In a later analysis, CDR3 sequences and most-parsimonious VDJ recombination scenarios were assigned using the TCRdist pipeline. A later analysis defined each TCR beta chain by its CDR3 amino acid sequence plus V-gene family, and excluded reads lacking a unique V-gene family. A later analysis removed 600 or so highly shared, low-generation-probability nucleotide sequences to deal with suspected cross-contamination and a sequencing artifact. A later analysis calculated a clonal expansion index for each public chain from normalized within-repertoire ranks of inferred template counts. Generation probabilities in a later analysis came from a VDJ recombination model fitted to out-of-frame rearrangements, and those results were checked against IGoR. Hypergeometric tests were used in a later analysis to score TCR-TCR, TCR-HLA and TCR-CMV co-occurrence, with a repertoire-size bias correction applied to the TCR pairs. A later analysis estimated false discovery rates by permuting HLA or CMV assignments 20 times. In a later analysis, co-occurring TCRs were grouped using DBSCAN, and TCRdist sequence similarity was added for clustering within HLA-allele-positive subsets. For co-occurrence clustering, repertoires with fewer than 30,000 or more than 120,000 public chains were excluded, along with five or six repertoires with anomalous nucleotide sharing. TCRdb took over this immuneACCESS table, retaining in-frame rearrangements with V and J assigned. Such tables are incomplete; in checked studies, under half of the missing clones stem from an unresolved V gene, and the remainder is unexplained. V and J calls and clone size are given by that table; D and trimming were obtained from the DNA. Counted in this sample were some 170,000 clones; 60% to 80% of them appeared once. The ten largest clones take up 4% to 5% of the sample.

The rearrangement joined TRBV7-9 to TRBJ1-4; 9 junctional bases match TRBD1. This sequence originates from a man between 18 and 29 years old in good health and CMV-seropositive. The specimen sequenced was PBMCs. The CDR3 corresponds to CASSLDRGLDEKLFF. The DNA is TGTGCCAGCAGCTTGGACAGGGGATTGGATGAAAAACTGTTTTTT.